The clone carrying this T cell receptor (beta chain) was recorded many times. Its antigen is as yet unknown. The sample originates from a study of shared clonotypes between healthy human individuals. Regarding the study as a whole: The naive CD4 repertoires of several donors were compared, and approximately 5% of clonotypes were shared.

The CDR3 covers 15 residues. V trimming: 6 bases; J trimming: 6 bases; junction bases outside the gene matches: 10. Germline CDR1 reads MDHEN; CDR2 reads SYDVKM. The protocol was immunoSEQ multiplex PCR, while the TCRdb copy is restricted to in-frame clones and leaves out a portion. The sample consists of hundreds of thousands of clones, 73% of them appearing once. CD4+ cells underwent separation, giving CD45RA+ naive and CD45RA-negative memory subsets. The TCR originated in a woman aged 25-40 years in good health. The sample comprised memory CD4+ T cells sorted from blood. Subset meaning: CD45RA-negative fraction. The chain couples TRBV28 to TRBJ1-5; TRBD1 matches at 8 bases. The CDR3 bases are TGTGCCAGCAGCCGAGGACAGGGACGGTCTCAGCCCCAGCATTTT. Its translation is CASSRGQGRSQPQHF.